The 32 T cell receptor beta chains below were found in one sample sequenced in a study of T-cell reconstitution after alpha-beta-depleted transplantation in children. Library preparation (for TCRbeta) was performed with unique molecular identifiers. TCRdb itself ran the PCR reads through MiXCR, one entry per CDR3 protein. The sample carries about 230,000 distinct CDR3 sequences, about 11% recorded once. The material sequenced was PBMCs, taken before TCRalphabeta/CD19-depleted stem cell transplant. Receptor source: a child less than two years old with acute myeloid leukemia, due to receive a stem cell transplant.

This clonotype occurred many times. The genes are TRBV5-5 and TRBJ1-5; D not resolved. Germline values: CDR1 SGHKS, CDR2 YYEKEE (reference sequence). The CDR3 runs to 15 residues. V was trimmed by 0 bases and J by 5 bases, leaving 12 bases between them. The CDR3 here is CASSLAGVRHQPQHF. The CDR3 nucleotides are TGTGCCAGCAGCTTGGCCGGCGTCAGGCATCAGCCCCAGCATTTT.

There are many counts of this clonotype. The chain couples TRBV24-1 to TRBJ2-3, with 7 positions matching TRBD2. With V trimmed by 8 bases and J by 5 bases, 6 bases remained unmatched. CDR1 is KGHDR and CDR2 is SFDVKD in the germline V gene. CDR3 length: 13 residues. The DNA of the CDR3 is TGTGCCACCACACGGGGGGATGAAGATACGCAGTATTTT. It translates to CATTRGDEDTQYF.

Ten or more counts support this clonotype. The chain couples TRBV18 to TRBJ2-2; tentative D call: TRBD1 (5 bases). Germline values: CDR1 KGHSH, CDR2 LQKENI. V was shortened by 1 base and J by 0 bases, with 6 bases between the two germline ends. The CDR3 is 15 amino acids. CDR3 residues: CASSPLGPNTGELFF. In nucleotides, the CDR3 is TGTGCCAGCTCACCACTGGGGCCGAACACCGGGGAGCTGTTTTTT.

This clonotype was seen a few times. The chain is built from TRBV7-9 and TRBJ2-1, with TRBD1 matching 10 bases. Germline V gene sequence: CDR1 SEHNR, CDR2 FQNEAQ (reference sequence). This CDR3 has 16 residues. J lost 8 bases, V lost 4 bases, and 11 bases had no gene match. CDR3 sequence reads: CASSSRQGASIYEQFF. CDR3 nucleotides: TGTGCCAGCAGCTCTCGACAGGGGGCGTCGATCTATGAGCAGTTCTTC.

This clonotype appeared many times. The rearrangement uses TRBV9 and TRBJ2-1; no definite D call. Trimming took off 1 base at V and 6 bases at J, with 5 bases between the two ends. The CDR3 extends over 12 amino acids. The germline CDR1 and CDR2 sequences are SGDLS and YYNGEE. The CDR3 sequence is CASSVISNEQFF. In nucleotides, the CDR3 is TGTGCCAGCAGCGTAATAAGCAATGAGCAGTTCTTC. Full variable domain (rest looked up from reference TRBV9 and TRBJ2-1): DSGVTQTPKHLITATGQRVTLRCSPRSGDLSVYWYQQSLDQGLQFLIQYYNGEERAKGNILERFSAQQFPDLHSELNLSSLELGDSALYFCASSVISNEQFFGPGTRLTVL.

This clonotype was recorded many times. J is TRBJ2-1 and V is TRBV5-1; 10 nucleotides match TRBD1. Germline trimming cut 3 bases from V and 7 bases from J; bases unmatched to any gene: 7. The CDR3 is 15 amino acids. Germline V gene sequence: CDR1 SGHRS, CDR2 YFSETQ. DNA of the CDR3: TGCGCCAGCAGCTCGGGACAGGGGATCGTGAATGAGCAGTTCTTC. This translates into CASSSGQGIVNEQFF.

This clonotype has ten or more counts. The chain has TRBV7-2 and TRBJ2-7; possible D gene TRBD2, 6 bases. V lost 4 bases to trimming and J lost 4 bases, with 17 bases between them. Germline loops: CDR1 SGHTA, CDR2 FQGNSA. The CDR3 spans 15 residues. This chain's CDR3 is CASSSAGRAAYEQYF. CDR3 DNA: TGTGCCAGCAGCTCCGCCGGGAGAGCGGCGTACGAGCAGTACTTC.

This clonotype was recorded at least ten times. The rearrangement uses TRBV5-1 and TRBJ2-2; no reliable D call. Germline V lookup: CDR1 SGHRS, CDR2 YFSETQ. The CDR3 consists of 12 residues. V was clipped by 6 bases and J by 3 bases, with 6 bases between them. CDR3 DNA: TGCGCCAGCACCTATTACACCGGGGAGCTGTTTTTT. This sequence encodes CASTYYTGELFF.

This clonotype was seen many times. The genes are TRBV7-9 and TRBJ2-7; D is unclear. Per the germline V gene, CDR1 is SEHNR and CDR2 is FQNEAQ (reference sequence). V gave up 1 base and J gave up 0 bases, with 16 bases separating them. This CDR3 region has 17 residues. The CDR3 nucleotides read TGTGCCAGCAGCTTAGGGCTTTTGGGCCCGAGCTCCTACGAGCAGTACTTC. This gives the protein CASSLGLLGPSSYEQYF.

This clonotype was seen a few times. The chain links TRBV2 to TRBJ2-2; D is uncertain. CDR1 and CDR2 (germline): SNHLY, FYNNEI. This CDR3 has 14 residues. With 3 bases removed from V and 5 bases from J, the gap between germline ends came to 10 bases. The CDR3: CASSEVRMTGELFF. In nucleotides, the CDR3 is TGTGCCAGCAGTGAGGTCAGAATGACCGGGGAGCTGTTTTTT.

This clonotype was seen many times. V usage is TRBV12-3 or TRBV12-4 and J usage is TRBJ2-1, with TRBD1 matching over 8 bases. The CDR3 has 16 residues. V was pared by 4 bases and J by 6 bases, with 11 bases of the junction left unmatched. CDR3 residues: CASSSWGTGGSNEQFF. The CDR3 region has the DNA TGTGCCAGCAGTTCGTGGGGGACAGGAGGGAGCAATGAGCAGTTCTTC.

This clonotype was observed at least ten times. V and J are TRBV20-1 and TRBJ2-1; no clear D. CDR3 length equals 15 residues. Germline values: CDR1 DFQATT, CDR2 SNEGSKA (reference sequence). V lost 0 bases and J lost 3, with 12 bases in between. CDR3 sequence (DNA): TGCAGTGCTAGAGATAACTACCTGCTCTACAATGAGCAGTTCTTC. Its translation is CSARDNYLLYNEQFF.

For this clonotype: A much more abundant neighbour one base away suggests this may be a read error. V usage is TRBV20-1 and J usage is TRBJ1-5; TRBD1 is a possible D gene (5 bases). This CDR3 has 15 residues. Germline assignment: CDR1 DFQATT and CDR2 SNEGSKA (reference sequence). CDR3 bases: TGCAGTGCTAGAGTGAACACAGGCTTCAATCAGCCCCAGCGTTTT. Its translation is CSARVNTGFNQPQRF.

In this sample, this clonotype turned up many times. This rearrangement joins TRBV28 to TRBJ2-1, with D tentatively TRBD2 (5 bases). V was trimmed by 5 bases and J by 3 bases, leaving 11 bases between them. The V gene's germline CDR1 is MDHEN and CDR2 SYDVKM. The length of the CDR3 is 14 residues. The CDR3 DNA reads as TGTGCCAGCAGTCCGCCCGGGGACTACAATGAGCAGTTCTTC. This sequence encodes CASSPPGDYNEQFF. The variable domain in full, completed from reference TRBV28 and TRBJ2-1, reads DVKVTQSSRYLVKRTGEKVFLECVQDMDHENMFWYRQDPGLGLRLIYFSYDVKMKEKGDIPEGYSVSREKKERFSLILESASTNQTSMYLCASSPPGDYNEQFFGPGTRLTVL.

This clonotype was seen a handful of times. This chain connects TRBV7-1 to TRBJ2-2; tentative D call: TRBD2 (5 bases). TRBV7-1 is reported as an ORF; its role is uncertain. V lost 3 bases, J lost 6 bases, and 11 bases lay in between. This CDR3 is built from 14 residues. The chain's CDR3 is CASSSGLLSGELFF. The DNA for the CDR3 is TGTGCCAGCAGCTCTGGACTCCTCTCCGGGGAGCTGTTTTTT.

The rearrangement joins TRBV11-1 to TRBJ2-2; 7 nucleotides align to TRBD1. From germline, CDR1 is SGHAT and CDR2 FQDESV (reference sequence). This CDR3 contains 14 residues. With V trimmed by 5 bases and J by 7 bases, 7 bases remained unmatched. CDR3 loop: CASSRTGGDGELFF. Written as DNA, the CDR3 is TGTGCCAGCAGCAGGACAGGCGGCGACGGGGAGCTGTTTTTT.

This clonotype was counted many times. The J gene is TRBJ2-1, the V gene TRBV9; 12 nucleotides align to TRBD2. Unmatched junction bases numbered 14, after V lost 4 bases and J lost 6 bases. Germline V CDR1 and CDR2: SGDLS, YYNGEE. The CDR3 covers 18 residues. For the CDR3, the DNA is TGTGCCAGCAGCTCAGGGACAGGGCTAGCGGGAGGGCGCAATGAGCAGTTCTTC. Residues: CASSSGTGLAGGRNEQFF. The full variable domain, with the rest looked up from reference TRBV9 and TRBJ2-1, is DSGVTQTPKHLITATGQRVTLRCSPRSGDLSVYWYQQSLDQGLQFLIQYYNGEERAKGNILERFSAQQFPDLHSELNLSSLELGDSALYFCASSSGTGLAGGRNEQFFGPGTRLTVL.

In this sample, this clonotype turned up many times. The V gene is TRBV28, the J gene TRBJ1-6, with D maybe TRBD1 (5 bases). V was cut by 3 bases and J by 9 bases, with 18 bases left in between. The germline V gene has CDR1 MDHEN and CDR2 SYDVKM. The CDR3 loop spans 16 amino acids. The CDR3 loop reads CASSLGLFQGVSPLHF. The CDR3 coding sequence is TGTGCCAGCAGTTTGGGGCTTTTCCAGGGAGTTTCACCCCTCCACTTT. Filled out from reference TRBV28 and TRBJ1-6, the complete variable domain reads DVKVTQSSRYLVKRTGEKVFLECVQDMDHENMFWYRQDPGLGLRLIYFSYDVKMKEKGDIPEGYSVSREKKERFSLILESASTNQTSMYLCASSLGLFQGVSPLHFGNGTRLTVT.

This clonotype was detected many times. This chain joins TRBV5-6 and TRBJ1-1, with D perhaps TRBD1 (5 bases). CDR1 is SGHDT and CDR2 is YYEEEE in the germline V gene. The V end was cut by 0 bases, the J end by 11 bases, with 8 bases between. The CDR3 consists of 11 residues. The CDR3 region is CASSLGQGAFF. CDR3 nucleotide sequence: TGTGCCAGCAGCTTGGGGCAGGGCGCTTTCTTT.

This clonotype was seen repeatedly, ten times or more. The J gene is TRBJ2-1, the V gene TRBV24-1; D ambiguous. Looked up from germline, CDR1 is KGHDR and CDR2 is SFDVKD. This CDR3 spans 14 amino acids. Trimming removed 4 bases from V and 7 bases from J, with 13 bases in between. This CDR3 is CATSESQLWNEQFF. The CDR3, as DNA: TGTGCCACCAGTGAATCCCAGCTGTGGAATGAGCAGTTCTTC.

This clonotype showed up many times. The V call is TRBV7-9, the J call TRBJ2-3; D might be TRBD2 (5 bases). CDR1 is SEHNR, CDR2 FQNEAQ, per germline (reference sequence). This CDR3 contains 14 residues. V shed 6 bases and J shed 2 bases, with 12 bases lying between them. The CDR3 region is CASRLLGNTDTQYF. As DNA, the CDR3 is TGTGCCAGCAGACTCCTCGGGAACACAGATACGCAGTATTTT.

This clonotype was seen many times. This sequence joins TRBV6-1 and TRBJ2-3, with 7 bases matching TRBD2. Looked up from germline, CDR1 is MNHNS and CDR2 is SASEGT. The CDR3 runs to 14 residues. Trimming at V came to 6 bases and at J to 2 bases, leaving 5 bases not matched to a gene. The CDR3: CASRTGTITDTQYF. The CDR3 DNA sequence: TGTGCCAGCAGAACCGGGACTATCACAGATACGCAGTATTTT.

This clonotype occurred many times. This chain joins TRBV9 and TRBJ2-1, with 11 bases aligning to TRBD1. Germline values: CDR1 SGDLS, CDR2 YYNGEE. V lost 4 bases and J lost 9; bases outside the gene matches: 6. The CDR3 consists of 14 residues. CDR3 bases: TGTGCCAGCAGCTCCCGGACAGGGGGCACTGAGCAGTTCTTC. Its protein product is CASSSRTGGTEQFF. The whole variable domain, filled in from reference TRBV9 and TRBJ2-1, reads DSGVTQTPKHLITATGQRVTLRCSPRSGDLSVYWYQQSLDQGLQFLIQYYNGEERAKGNILERFSAQQFPDLHSELNLSSLELGDSALYFCASSSRTGGTEQFFGPGTRLTVL.

This clonotype has at least ten counts. The V gene is TRBV20-1, the J gene TRBJ1-3, with D unresolved. CDR1 and CDR2 (germline): DFQATT, SNEGSKA (reference sequence). V lost 3 bases, J lost 3 bases, and 24 bases lay in between. There are 18 residues in the CDR3. This CDR3 is CSASDHEATGNFGNTIYF. The CDR3 bases are TGCAGTGCTAGTGATCATGAGGCGACGGGTAATTTTGGAAACACCATATATTTT.

This clonotype was observed at least ten times. The chain has TRBV7-9 and TRBJ2-1; D is unresolved. The CDR3 contains 16 residues. The germline V gene encodes CDR1 SEHNR and CDR2 FQNEAQ (reference sequence). The V and J ends lost 0 bases and 0 bases respectively, with 9 bases between them. For the CDR3, the DNA is TGTGCCAGCAGCTTAGCCCAGGCTGACTCCTACAATGAGCAGTTCTTC. Translation: CASSLAQADSYNEQFF.

The chain employs TRBV5-6 and TRBJ1-3; TRBD1 aligns across 8 bases. Germline values: CDR1 SGHDT, CDR2 YYEEEE. CDR3 length: 16 residues. Unmatched junction bases numbered 7, after V lost 4 bases and J lost 1 base. The chain's CDR3 is CASSLTWDRSGNTIYF. The CDR3 DNA sequence: TGTGCCAGCAGCCTAACCTGGGACAGGTCTGGAAACACCATATATTTT.

This clonotype appeared many times. This chain uses TRBV7-2 with TRBJ2-7, with 11 nucleotides matching TRBD2. V was pared by 4 bases and J by 6 bases, with 11 bases of the junction left unmatched. Germline-derived CDR1 and CDR2 are SGHTA and FQGNSA. The CDR3 contains 16 residues. The CDR3 coding sequence is TGTGCCAGCAGCTCCTATATAGCGGGAGGGTTCTCCGAGCAGTACTTC. Translation gives CASSSYIAGGFSEQYF.

Ten or more counts support this clonotype. The chain recombines TRBV4-1 with TRBJ2-1; TRBD2 agrees at 8 bases. The CDR3 covers 15 residues. The V and J ends lost 2 bases and 1 base, in that order; junction bases with no gene match: 1. Germline loops: CDR1 MGHRA, CDR2 YSYEKL. In nucleotides, the CDR3 is TGCGCCAGCAGCCAAAAGCGGGAGTCCTACAATGAGCAGTTCTTC. It encodes CASSQKRESYNEQFF.

This clonotype was observed many times. The chain has TRBV7-8 and TRBJ1-5; D call uncertain. The CDR3 loop spans 15 amino acids. V was shortened by 1 base and J by 5 bases, with 12 bases between the two germline ends. Germline loops: CDR1 SGHVS, CDR2 FQNEAQ. The CDR3 nucleotides read TGTGCCAGCAGCTTAGTCGGAGGTGGGCATCAGCCCCAGCATTTT. This translates into CASSLVGGGHQPQHF.

As to this clonotype: A much more abundant neighbour one base away suggests this may be a read error. V and J are TRBV10-3 and TRBJ2-1, with D perhaps matching TRBD2 (6 bases). This CDR3 is built from 12 residues. The germline V gene has CDR1 ENHRY and CDR2 SYGVKD. V lost 6 bases to trimming and J lost 9 bases, with 12 bases between them. The CDR3 reads CAISPAGLEQFF. The CDR3, as DNA: TGTGCCATCAGCCCAGCGGGCCTTGAGCAGTTCTTC.

In this sample, this clonotype turned up once. The CDR3 sequence: CASSQGTSGIGETQYF. As DNA, the CDR3 is TGTGCCAGCAGCCAAGGGACTAGCGGGATCGGTGAGACCCAGTACTTC. The chain links TRBV5-4 to TRBJ2-5; 13 nucleotides match TRBD2. V lost 4 bases, J lost 5 bases, and 8 bases stayed unmatched. CDR1 SGHNT and CDR2 YYREEE come from the germline V gene (reference sequence). The CDR3 runs 16 residues.

This clonotype was recorded at least ten times. The CDR3 loop is CASSHAGDTQYF. The CDR3 nucleotides read TGCGCCAGCAGCCACGCGGGGGATACGCAGTATTTT. This chain uses TRBV4-1 with TRBJ2-3; the D gene is possibly TRBD2 (6 bases). Trimming shortened V by 3 bases and J by 6 bases, and 7 bases separated the two germline ends. The CDR3 is 12 amino acids. CDR1 and CDR2 from the germline V gene are MGHRA and YSYEKL.